This T cell receptor (beta chain) was found in a study of metastatic and nonmetastatic thyroid tumors. Every patient was untreated before thyroid surgery. The CDR3 runs to 14 residues. Germline V lookup: CDR1 SGHTA, CDR2 FQGTGA. TCRdb re-analyzed the PCR reads through MiXCR. The data hold roughly 65,000 clones, with approximately 15% observed a single time. As regards this clone: An end of the junction differs from the germline gene, which may be a read error.

The TCR was taken from a male donor with papillary thyroid cancer or a benign thyroid nodule (not recorded which). Some clones in this sample may be carry-over from other donors' samples. The sequencing input was blood. The chain combines TRBV7-3 with TRBJ1-1, with TRBD1 as a possible D gene (6 bases). The CDR3 loop is CASRPPTGNTEALF. As DNA, the CDR3 is TGTGCCAGCAGACCCCCCACAGGGAACACTGAAGCTTTATTT. Full variable domain (rest looked up from reference TRBV7-3 and TRBJ1-1): GAGVSQTPSNKVTEKGKYVELRCDPISGHTALYWYRQSLGQGPEFLIYFQGTGAADDSGLPNDRFFAVRPEGSVSTLKIQRTERGDSAVYLCASRPPTGNTEALFGQGTRLTVV.